The 21 T cell receptor beta chains in this list originate from one sample, sequenced in a study of vaccination and CD4 T cells after COVID-19. The treatment: approximately nine-day PBMC culture with coronavirus spike peptide pools or control peptides (ViraFEST assay). With the Oncomine TCR Beta short-read assay, DNA from cultured CD4+ T cells was sequenced. TCRdb passed the PCR reads through MiXCR, listing each CDR3 protein once. The table includes about 21,000 distinct CDR3 sequences, 35% to 45% detected once. No antigen is known for these receptors. The source was CD4+ T cells from blood, cultured in vitro, collected before SARS-CoV-2 vaccination. These receptors all stem from a human donor who had recovered from COVID-19.

The V call is TRBV6-2 or TRBV6-3, the J call TRBJ1-1, with TRBD1 matching 8 bases. V gave up 6 bases and J gave up 4 bases; unmatched junction bases: 4. The CDR3 runs 13 residues. The germline V gene encodes CDR1 MNHEY and CDR2 SVGEGT. The CDR3 sequence is CASRQQGVTEAFF. The CDR3 DNA is TGTGCCAGCAGACAACAGGGGGTCACTGAAGCTTTCTTT.

This clonotype has just a few counts. The chain carries TRBV28 and TRBJ1-2; D is perhaps TRBD1 (6 bases). The CDR3 sequence is 11 residues long. Germline CDR1 MDHEN, CDR2 SYDVKM. The CDR3 here is CASGQHYGYTF. The CDR3 nucleotides read TGTGCTTCCGGACAGCACTATGGCTACACCTTC.

The chain is built from TRBV6-1 and TRBJ2-1; D remains unclear. The V end was cut by 5 bases, the J end by 9 bases, with 11 bases between. The CDR3 totals 12 residues. Germline CDR1 reads MNHNS; CDR2 reads SASEGT. The CDR3 is CASSRSESEQFF. In nucleotides, the CDR3 is TGTGCCAGCAGTAGGAGCGAGAGTGAGCAGTTCTTC.

The chain joins TRBV11-3 to TRBJ2-3, with 10 nucleotides matching TRBD2. Per the germline V gene, CDR1 is SGHNT and CDR2 is YENEEA. The V segment lost 4 bases and the J segment 1 base; nucleotides outside the gene matches: 2. This CDR3 contains 15 residues. The CDR3 coding sequence is TGTGCCAGCAGCTCTAGCGGGGGCCGCACAGATACGCAGTATTTT. It is translated as CASSSSGGRTDTQYF.

The chain carries TRBV11-3 and TRBJ2-7; no firm D call. V lost 1 base, J lost 4 bases, and 8 bases lay in between. There are 13 residues in the CDR3. Germline V gene sequence: CDR1 SGHNT, CDR2 YENEEA. The CDR3 DNA is TGTGCCAGCAGCTTAGGACAAGAATACGAGCAGTACTTC. Protein: CASSLGQEYEQYF.

The J gene is TRBJ2-1, the V gene TRBV7-9, with a tentative D call TRBD1 (6 bases). V was trimmed by 5 bases and J by 1 base, leaving 15 bases between them. The CDR3 is 16 residues long. Germline V gene sequence: CDR1 SEHNR, CDR2 FQNEAQ (reference sequence). Here the CDR3 DNA reads TGTGCCAGCAGCATACTTATTACAGGGTCCTACAATGAGCAGTTCTTC. Translation gives CASSILITGSYNEQFF.

This clonotype was found a few times. The rearrangement links TRBV7-9 to TRBJ2-7; 10 bases match TRBD1. The ends lost 1 base at V and 7 bases at J; junction bases unmatched: 10. Germline V gene lookup returns CDR1 SEHNR and CDR2 FQNEAQ (reference sequence). The CDR3 loop spans 16 amino acids. CDR3 region: CASSLVAGTGVGEQYF. CDR3 DNA: TGTGCCAGCAGCTTAGTAGCCGGGACAGGGGTAGGTGAGCAGTACTTC.

The chain recombines TRBV12-3 or TRBV12-4 with TRBJ2-1; D not certain. The CDR3 contains 14 residues. Trimming removed 1 base at V and 6 bases at J, with 10 bases between. In DNA form, the CDR3 reads TGTGCCAGCAGTTTAGAGCGTTTTGCCAATGAGCAGTTCTTC. This gives the protein CASSLERFANEQFF.

The rearrangement uses TRBV20-1 and TRBJ2-3; 7 bases match TRBD2. J was trimmed by 6 bases and V by 4 bases; bases with no gene match: 13. CDR3 size: 15 residues. Per germline, CDR1 DFQATT and CDR2 SNEGSKA (reference sequence). The CDR3 loop reads CSAKVGGGARDTQYF. CDR3 nucleotide sequence: TGCAGTGCTAAAGTCGGCGGGGGAGCAAGGGATACGCAGTATTTT.

The rearrangement joins TRBV20-1 to TRBJ1-3; weak D call: TRBD1 (6 bases). CDR1 DFQATT and CDR2 SNEGSKA come from the germline V gene (reference sequence). The CDR3 length is 13 residues. V was shortened by 7 bases and J by 3 bases, with 13 bases between the two germline ends. CDR3 sequence reads: CSVRGGVGNTIYF. The CDR3 nucleotides are TGCAGTGTCCGAGGGGGAGTTGGAAACACCATATATTTT.

The V call is TRBV2, the J call TRBJ1-1; TRBD1 matches at 7 bases. With 3 bases clipped from V and 4 bases from J, the junction kept 8 bases outside the gene matches. Germline V gene sequence: CDR1 SNHLY, CDR2 FYNNEI. The CDR3 totals 15 residues. CDR3 DNA: TGTGCCAGCAGTGAGAGAACAGGGGAGGTCACTGAAGCTTTCTTT. Encoded protein: CASSERTGEVTEAFF. Drawing the rest from reference TRBV2 and TRBJ1-1, the complete variable domain is EPEVTQTPSHQVTQMGQEVILRCVPISNHLYFYWYRQILGQKVEFLVSFYNNEISEKSEIFDDQFSVERPDGSNFTLKIRSTKLEDSAMYFCASSERTGEVTEAFFGQGTRLTVV.

In its sample, this clonotype was seen a few times. The chain links TRBV10-3 to TRBJ2-7; the D gene could be TRBD1 or TRBD2 (5 bases each). The CDR3 is 15 amino acids. The V end was cut by 0 bases, the J end by 2 bases, with 11 bases between. Germline CDR1 and CDR2: ENHRY and SYGVKD. The CDR3 loop reads CAISESGTVTYEQYF. The CDR3 nucleotides read TGTGCCATCAGTGAGTCAGGGACGGTAACCTACGAGCAGTACTTC.

This chain connects TRBV5-1 to TRBJ1-1, with 8 bases aligning to TRBD1. Germline assignment: CDR1 SGHRS and CDR2 YFSETQ. V dropped 9 bases and J dropped 1; count of bases not matched to a gene: 11. The CDR3 has 15 amino acids. The CDR3 coding sequence is TGCGCCACCCGTCCAACCGGGACAGGGAACACTGAAGCTTTCTTT. The encoded protein is CATRPTGTGNTEAFF.

This clonotype occurred a few times. The chain links TRBV7-2 to TRBJ2-1; 8 bases are a match to TRBD1. Germline CDR1 SGHTA, CDR2 FQGNSA. The CDR3 has 17 residues. The trim removed 5 bases at V and 0 bases at J, leaving 9 bases unmatched. The CDR3 here is CASSMPTGESSYNEQFF. In nucleotides, the CDR3 is TGTGCCAGCAGCATGCCGACAGGGGAGAGCTCCTACAATGAGCAGTTCTTC.

V is TRBV20-1 and J is TRBJ2-7; 8 nucleotides match TRBD1. The CDR3 spans 15 residues. J was trimmed by 2 bases and V by 6 bases; bases with no gene match: 12. CDR1 is DFQATT and CDR2 is SNEGSKA in the germline V gene (reference sequence). This chain's CDR3 is CSARIGGQDTYEQYF. CDR3 DNA sequence: TGCAGTGCCAGGATAGGGGGACAGGATACCTACGAGCAGTACTTC.

This clonotype was found a few times. The chain employs TRBV20-1 and TRBJ2-7; D is uncertain. Germline V gene sequence: CDR1 DFQATT, CDR2 SNEGSKA (reference sequence). The V gene lost 3 bases and the J gene lost 1 base, with 19 bases spanning the gap. The CDR3 runs 16 residues. This chain's CDR3 is CSASPTVPQYSYEQYF. Here the CDR3 DNA reads TGCAGTGCTAGCCCTACTGTGCCCCAATATTCCTACGAGCAGTACTTC.

The chain employs TRBV20-1 and TRBJ1-5; D is unresolved. CDR1 is DFQATT and CDR2 is SNEGSKA in the germline V gene (reference sequence). CDR3 length: 17 amino acids. Trimming removed 4 bases at V and 1 base at J, with 20 bases between. CDR3: CSATSLTRGGSNQPQHF. The CDR3 DNA reads TGCAGTGCTACATCTCTGACCCGGGGAGGAAGCAATCAGCCCCAGCATTTT.

This clonotype turned up a few times. The chain couples TRBV20-1 to TRBJ1-6; D remains unclear. V was shortened by 1 base and J by 9 bases, with 10 bases between the two germline ends. The V gene's germline CDR1 is DFQATT and CDR2 SNEGSKA (reference sequence). CDR3 length: 13 amino acids. The CDR3 nucleotides read TGCAGTGCTAGAGGCCCAGGTCTTTCACCCCTCCACTTT. As protein: CSARGPGLSPLHF.

V usage is TRBV12-5 and J usage is TRBJ2-5; D is perhaps TRBD1 (6 bases). The CDR3 loop spans 12 amino acids. The ends were cut back, 5 bases at V and 5 bases at J, with 9 bases in the middle. Germline V lookup: CDR1 LGHNT, CDR2 FRNRAP. CDR3 DNA sequence: TGTGCTAGTGGTGGTGGGGGCGAGACCCAGTACTTC. Residues: CASGGGGETQYF. Complete variable domain (other parts from reference TRBV12-5 and TRBJ2-5): DARVTQTPRHKVTEMGQEVTMRCQPILGHNTVFWYRQTMMQGLELLAYFRNRAPLDDSGMPKDRFSAEMPDATLATLKIQPSEPRDSAVYFCASGGGGETQYFGPGTRLLVL.

The V call is TRBV19, the J call TRBJ2-5; 12 nucleotides agree with TRBD2. Germline trimming cut 5 bases from V and 5 bases from J; bases unmatched to any gene: 3. This CDR3 contains 14 residues. Germline lookup yields CDR1 LNHDA and CDR2 SQIVND (reference sequence). Here the CDR3 DNA reads TGTGCCAGTAGTCCCGGACTAGCGGGGGAGACCCAGTACTTC. Amino acids: CASSPGLAGETQYF. The full variable domain, with the rest looked up from reference TRBV19 and TRBJ2-5, is DGGITQSPKYLFRKEGQNVTLSCEQNLNHDAMYWYRQDPGQGLRLIYYSQIVNDFQKGDIAEGYSVSREKKESFPLTVTSAQKNPTAFYLCASSPGLAGETQYFGPGTRLLVL.

The chain recombines TRBV2 with TRBJ2-7; D is perhaps TRBD1 or TRBD2 (6 bases each). The germline V gene has CDR1 SNHLY and CDR2 FYNNEI. V was pared by 0 bases and J by 11 bases, with 20 bases between. This CDR3 is 15 amino acids long. The CDR3 DNA is TGTGCCAGCAGTGAAGCGGGGGGCCTTAACCCTGGGGAGTACTTC. Translating it yields CASSEAGGLNPGEYF.